A single sample gave rise to the 6 T cell receptor beta chains below, sequenced in a study of CD8 T cells in Susac syndrome. With random hexamers, reverse transcription was performed on about 0.5 to 1 ug of RNA. TCRdb re-called the immunoSEQ multiplex PCR reads through MiXCR, storing one row per CDR3 protein. The profile shows some 170,000 distinct CDR3 sequences, approximately 93% of them singletons. Sequencing was performed on CD4+ T cells from PBMCs. The origin of the receptors is a human donor with multiple sclerosis.

This chain uses TRBV27 with TRBJ2-4, with 12 bases aligning to TRBD2. This CDR3 is built from 20 residues. Germline V CDR1 and CDR2: MNHEY, SMNVEV (reference sequence). V was clipped by 5 bases and J by 9 bases; unmatched bases: 23. CDR3 sequence: CASSPGQGRGLAGSMGIQYF. The CDR3 nucleotides read TGTGCCAGCAGTCCCGGTCAGGGGCGCGGACTAGCGGGGTCTATGGGCATTCAGTACTTC.

This clonotype was counted once. The chain combines TRBV10-3 with TRBJ2-7; 8 nucleotides agree with TRBD2. This CDR3 region has 15 residues. V lost 3 bases and J lost 2; bases outside the gene matches: 6. The germline V gene has CDR1 ENHRY and CDR2 SYGVKD. The DNA of the CDR3 is TGTGCCATCAGTGATGGACTAGCTCTAACCTACGAGCAGTACTTC. The encoded protein is CAISDGLALTYEQYF.

V and J are TRBV12-3 or TRBV12-4 and TRBJ2-2, with a possible D match to TRBD1 (5 bases). CDR3 length equals 14 residues. V lost 3 bases and J 6 bases, leaving 11 bases between the germline ends. In DNA, the CDR3 is TGTGCCAGCAGTTTCAGGGTTCCCGCCGGGGAGCTGTTTTTT. This gives the protein CASSFRVPAGELFF.

This CDR3 reads CAWSSGGLYEQYF. CDR3 sequence (DNA): TGTGCCTGGAGTTCGGGGGGCCTCTACGAGCAGTACTTC. This sequence joins TRBV30 and TRBJ2-7; the D gene is possibly TRBD2 (7 bases). CDR1 and CDR2 from the germline V gene are GTSNPN and SVGIG (reference sequence). This CDR3 has 13 residues. V gave up 2 bases and J gave up 3 bases, with 11 bases separating them. Together with reference TRBV30 and TRBJ2-7, the CDR3 gives the full variable domain: SQTIHQWPATLVQPVGSPLSLECTVEGTSNPNLYWYRQAAGRGLQLLFYSVGIGQISSEVPQNLSASRPQDRQFILSSKKLLLSDSGFYLCAWSSGGLYEQYFGPGTRLTVT.

V gene TRBV29-1 combines with J gene TRBJ2-3; possibly TRBD2 for D (5 bases). Trimming pared 2 bases from V and 3 bases from J, leaving 18 bases between. Germline V gives CDR1 SQVTM, CDR2 ANQGSEA. CDR3 length: 16 residues. For the CDR3, the DNA is TGCAGCGTTGAATTAGGACTGGGTATAAGGACAGATACGCAGTATTTT. Translation: CSVELGLGIRTDTQYF.

The chain links TRBV21-1 to TRBJ1-3; the D call TRBD1 from the table was never checked on the DNA. TRBV21-1 corresponds to a pseudogene. The CDR3 sequence is 18 residues long. The CDR3 DNA sequence: TGTGCCAGCAGCAAAGAGGGGTCGGAGGGACACTCTGGAAACACCATATATTTT. This translates into CASSKEGSEGHSGNTIYF.